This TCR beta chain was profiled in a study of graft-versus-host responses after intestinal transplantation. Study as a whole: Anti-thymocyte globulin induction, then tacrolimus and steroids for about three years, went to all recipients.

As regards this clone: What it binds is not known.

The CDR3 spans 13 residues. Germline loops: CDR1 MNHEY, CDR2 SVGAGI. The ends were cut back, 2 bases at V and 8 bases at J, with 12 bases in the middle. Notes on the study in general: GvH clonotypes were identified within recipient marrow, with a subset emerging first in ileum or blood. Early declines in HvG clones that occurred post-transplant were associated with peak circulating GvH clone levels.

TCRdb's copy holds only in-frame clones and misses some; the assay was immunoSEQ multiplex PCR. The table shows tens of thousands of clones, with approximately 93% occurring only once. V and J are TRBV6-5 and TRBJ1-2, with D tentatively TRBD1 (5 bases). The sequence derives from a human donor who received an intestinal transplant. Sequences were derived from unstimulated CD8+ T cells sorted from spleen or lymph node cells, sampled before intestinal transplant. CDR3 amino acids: CASSYDQGAGYTF. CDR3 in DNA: TGTGCCAGCAGTTACGATCAGGGCGCCGGCTACACCTTC.